This T cell receptor beta chain originates from a study of brain T cells in children with intractable seizures. Broader study findings: Pre- and post-surgery blood differed in depth, so pre-surgery absences may be undersampling.

J lost 7 bases, V lost 1 base, and 8 bases had no gene match. Looked up from germline, CDR1 is MGHRA and CDR2 is YSYEKL. The CDR3 is 15 amino acids. To note about this clone: Its antigen is not identified.

The time point here: blood from clinic visit 5 months post-surgery; TSC patient then seizure free. Surgery cases with the highest brain T cell transcript signatures were chosen for sequencing. At least one anti-epileptic drug was given before surgery. Measured with immunoSEQ multiplex PCR; TCRdb has only the in-frame clones, and not every one. The sample has about 340,000 clones; about 94% are singletons. This sequence originates from a boy under two years old with tuberous sclerosis and intractable seizures. Sequences were derived from peripheral blood, sampled about 5 months after surgery. The chain links TRBV4-1 to TRBJ2-7; 9 positions agree with TRBD2. CDR3 in DNA: TGCGCCAGCAGCCAAGGATCAGCGGGAGGAGGGGAGCAGTACTTC. Translation gives CASSQGSAGGGEQYF.